This T cell receptor beta chain comes out of a study of T cell responses to AZD1222 COVID-19 vaccine. Sequencing used immunoSEQ multiplex PCR; TCRdb keeps in-frame clones, though not all of them. The sample lists 150,000 to 200,000 clones, less than 95% seen once, with approximately 0.64% in the top ten. The receptor comes from an adult in good health. This sample comprised peripheral blood, obtained on day 0 of AZD1222 vaccination.

The CDR3 nucleotides are TGCGCCAGCAGGGCCGGCCTGACAGATACGCAGTATTTT. Its translation: CASRAGLTDTQYF. The genes are TRBV5-1 and TRBJ2-3; D is ambiguous. Germline CDR1 SGHRS, CDR2 YFSETQ. Trimming stripped 5 bases from V and 3 bases from J, with 10 bases between. The CDR3 length is 13 residues.